One sample yielded the 31 T cell receptor beta chains listed below, sequenced in a study of PD-L1 blockade in urothelial cancer. Method: immunoSEQ multiplex PCR; TCRdb's copy keeps in-frame clones and lacks some. The table has about 70,000 clones, 84% seen once. Source: PBMCs, taken around atezolizumab (anti-PD-L1) treatment. Every receptor here comes from a man aged 70-80 years with urothelial cancer.

V gene TRBV9 combines with J gene TRBJ2-3, with TRBD2 matching 9 bases. V dropped 0 bases and J dropped 3; count of bases not matched to a gene: 5. Germline V CDR1 and CDR2: SGDLS, YYNGEE. This CDR3 spans 16 amino acids. The CDR3 DNA reads as TGTGCCAGCAGCGTAGCGGCGGGAGGGGGAACAGATACGCAGTATTTT. Protein sequence: CASSVAAGGGTDTQYF.

This clone has more than one count but fewer than ten. One end of the junction does not line up with germline, which may come from a read error. V is TRBV9 and J is TRBJ1-2, with 9 bases fitting TRBD1. Germline CDR1 reads SGDLS; CDR2 reads YYNGEE. The CDR3 spans 13 residues. The CDR3 reads CASSVPGQGENHF. CDR3 bases: TGTGCCAGCAGCGTACCGGGACAGGGCGAAAATCACTTC.

The chain combines TRBV30 with TRBJ2-5; 9 nucleotides match TRBD2. The CDR3 spans 13 residues. V lost 5 bases and J lost 5; bases outside the gene matches: 6. Germline values: CDR1 GTSNPN, CDR2 SVGIG (reference sequence). The CDR3 region has the DNA TGTGCCTGGTGCGGGAGGGCCGGGGAGACCCAGTACTTC. It translates to CAWCGRAGETQYF.

V and J are TRBV27 and TRBJ2-7; D remains ambiguous. Trimming shortened V by 1 base and J by 6 bases, and 13 bases separated the two germline ends. This CDR3 has 14 residues. CDR1 and CDR2 from the germline V gene are MNHEY and SMNVEV (reference sequence). The DNA of the CDR3 is TGTGCCAGCAGTTTATACCCCCGCCCGGGCGAGCAGTACTTC. Its translation is CASSLYPRPGEQYF.

The V gene is TRBV27, the J gene TRBJ1-2; weak D call: TRBD1 (6 bases). Germline V lookup: CDR1 MNHEY, CDR2 SMNVEV (reference sequence). V lost 5 bases and J lost 4, with 17 bases in between. The length of the CDR3 is 15 residues. As DNA, the CDR3 is TGTGCCAGCAGTCTAGGACCAGGGGCCCTCTATGGCTACACCTTC. This gives the protein CASSLGPGALYGYTF.

In DNA, the CDR3 is TGTGCCAGTAGTATATCTGTCTTTCCCTACGAGCAGTACTTC. This sequence encodes CASSISVFPYEQYF. This sequence joins TRBV19 and TRBJ2-7; D not resolved. Germline values: CDR1 LNHDA, CDR2 SQIVND (reference sequence). The CDR3 is 14 amino acids. V dropped 2 bases and J dropped 2 bases, with 10 bases sitting between them.

The chain employs TRBV7-2 and TRBJ2-1, with 9 bases aligning to TRBD2. From germline, CDR1 is SGHTA and CDR2 FQGNSA. Germline trimming cut 7 bases from V and 3 bases from J; bases unmatched to any gene: 13. The CDR3 runs to 17 residues. CDR3 sequence reads: CASNSRTGTSNYNEQFF. CDR3 coding DNA: TGTGCCAGCAACTCAAGAACCGGGACTAGCAACTACAATGAGCAGTTCTTC.

The CDR3 region has the DNA TGCGCCAGCAGCTTGGGCCTGACTAGCAGCCACAATGAGCAGTTCTTC. Protein product: CASSLGLTSSHNEQFF. This chain links TRBV5-1 with TRBJ2-1, with 7 bases aligning to TRBD2. CDR3 length: 16 amino acids. The V gene's germline CDR1 is SGHRS and CDR2 YFSETQ. V trimming: 0 bases; J trimming: 5 bases; junction bases outside the gene matches: 8. Full variable domain (remainder filled in from reference TRBV5-1 and TRBJ2-1): KAGVTQTPRYLIKTRGQQVTLSCSPISGHRSVSWYQQTPGQGLQFLFEYFSETQRNKGNFPGRFSGRQFSNSRSEMNVSTLELGDSALYLCASSLGLTSSHNEQFFGPGTRLTVL.

The chain links TRBV5-1 to TRBJ2-6; D possibly corresponds to TRBD2 (5 bases). Germline assignment: CDR1 SGHRS and CDR2 YFSETQ. The V end was cut by 2 bases, the J end by 0 bases, with 12 bases between. The CDR3 extends over 17 amino acids. The CDR3 nucleotides read TGCGCCAGCAGCTTCAAAAGGACTTTCTCTGGGGCCAACGTCCTGACTTTC. It encodes CASSFKRTFSGANVLTF. Variable domain in full (rest from reference TRBV5-1 and TRBJ2-6): KAGVTQTPRYLIKTRGQQVTLSCSPISGHRSVSWYQQTPGQGLQFLFEYFSETQRNKGNFPGRFSGRQFSNSRSEMNVSTLELGDSALYLCASSFKRTFSGANVLTFGAGSRLTVL.

V is TRBV21-1 and J is TRBJ1-1; the table names TRBD1, a call not compared with the DNA. TRBV21-1 is assigned pseudogene status. This CDR3 comprises 10 residues. Written as DNA, the CDR3 is TGTGCCTGCAATGGGACAGAAGCTTTCTTT. It is translated as CACNGTEAFF.

The V call is TRBV29-1, the J call TRBJ2-1; 7 bases are a match to TRBD1. The CDR3 loop spans 16 amino acids. Trimming took 0 bases from V and 7 from J; bases not matched to a gene: 12. The V gene's germline CDR1 is SQVTM and CDR2 ANQGSEA. This chain's CDR3 is CSVEDPGTDYFNEQFF. CDR3 nucleotides: TGCAGCGTTGAAGATCCAGGGACAGATTATTTTAATGAGCAGTTCTTC.

This chain joins TRBV6-6 and TRBJ2-3; TRBD2 is a possible D gene (6 bases). The CDR3 length is 15 residues. Germline V CDR1 and CDR2: MNHNY, SVGAGI (reference sequence). V was pared by 2 bases and J by 0 bases, with 9 bases between. CDR3 sequence reads: CASSYAGLSTDTQYF. The CDR3 DNA reads TGTGCCAGCAGTTACGCGGGGCTTAGCACAGATACGCAGTATTTT.

V and J are TRBV5-1 and TRBJ2-3, with 10 bases that match TRBD2. V lost 4 bases to trimming and J lost 0 bases; unmatched junction nucleotides: 5. CDR3 length: 16 residues. CDR1 is SGHRS and CDR2 is YFSETQ in the germline V gene. The CDR3 DNA reads as TGCGCCAGCAGCCCCGGACTAGCGGAGAGCACAGATACGCAGTATTTT. Translated: CASSPGLAESTDTQYF.

The rearrangement joins TRBV4-1 to TRBJ2-5; D is ambiguous. Trimming removed 1 base at V and 2 bases at J, with 17 bases between. The CDR3 has 17 residues. Germline V gene sequence: CDR1 MGHRA, CDR2 YSYEKL. CDR3 in amino acids: CASSQGFSAASQETQYF. The CDR3 DNA sequence: TGCGCCAGCAGCCAAGGGTTCTCGGCAGCGTCACAAGAGACCCAGTACTTC.

The V call is TRBV7-3, the J call TRBJ2-1; D is unclear. Germline V CDR1 and CDR2: SGHTA, FQGTGA. V lost 2 bases to trimming and J lost 8 bases, with 7 bases between them. This CDR3 is 12 amino acids long. CDR3 nucleotide sequence: TGTGCCAGCAGCTTAGATCGGTATGAGCAGTTCTTC. Translated, it gives CASSLDRYEQFF.

This chain uses TRBV19 with TRBJ2-1; TRBD2 aligns across 13 bases. V dropped 3 bases and J dropped 1; count of bases not matched to a gene: 15. This CDR3 spans 21 amino acids. Germline assignment: CDR1 LNHDA and CDR2 SQIVND (reference sequence). In DNA form, the CDR3 reads TGTGCCAGTAGTATTCCACAGGGGGCTCCACTAGCGGGAGGGTCCTACAATGAGCAGTTCTTC. Its translation: CASSIPQGAPLAGGSYNEQFF.

The chain has TRBV19 and TRBJ2-3; 9 bases line up with TRBD1. The V gene end was trimmed by 3 bases and the J gene end by 3 bases; junction bases not matched to a gene: 4. This CDR3 has 15 residues. Germline-derived CDR1 and CDR2 are LNHDA and SQIVND (reference sequence). Written as DNA, the CDR3 is TGTGCCAGTAGTATCGGACAGGGGATGACAGATACGCAGTATTTT. Its translation is CASSIGQGMTDTQYF. The full variable domain, its missing parts supplied by reference TRBV19 and TRBJ2-3, is DGGITQSPKYLFRKEGQNVTLSCEQNLNHDAMYWYRQDPGQGLRLIYYSQIVNDFQKGDIAEGYSVSREKKESFPLTVTSAQKNPTAFYLCASSIGQGMTDTQYFGPGTRLTVL.

This clone has only a few counts. The genes are TRBV2 and TRBJ1-5, with 10 bases identical to TRBD1. The CDR3 has 14 amino acids. The ends lost 8 bases at V and 7 bases at J; junction bases unmatched: 8. Looked up from germline, CDR1 is SNHLY and CDR2 is FYNNEI. As DNA, the CDR3 is TGTGCCAGCTCGGACAGGGGGGTAGGGCAGCCCCAGCATTTT. It specifies CASSDRGVGQPQHF. The variable domain in full, with the rest retrieved from reference TRBV2 and TRBJ1-5, is EPEVTQTPSHQVTQMGQEVILRCVPISNHLYFYWYRQILGQKVEFLVSFYNNEISEKSEIFDDQFSVERPDGSNFTLKIRSTKLEDSAMYFCASSDRGVGQPQHFGDGTRLSIL.

The chain uses TRBV11-3 and TRBJ2-5; 7 nucleotides match TRBD2. V was pared by 1 base and J by 5 bases, with 10 bases of the junction left unmatched. The CDR3 is 16 amino acids. The germline V gene encodes CDR1 SGHNT and CDR2 YENEEA. The CDR3 spells CASSLGAREKGETQYF. The CDR3 DNA reads TGTGCCAGCAGCTTAGGGGCGCGGGAGAAAGGCGAGACCCAGTACTTC.

The chain carries TRBV4-2 and TRBJ1-4; TRBD1 might be the D (5 bases). Trimming removed 0 bases at V and 8 bases at J, with 16 bases between. The CDR3 extends over 16 amino acids. From germline, CDR1 is LGHNA and CDR2 YNFKEQ. The CDR3 DNA reads as TGTGCCAGCAGCCAAGACCGGCGGGGGGAGACGGAAAAACTGTTTTTT. Its translation is CASSQDRRGETEKLFF.

This CDR3 is CASSRGSGGEKLFF. The CDR3 bases are TGTGCCAGCAGCAGGGGTTCCGGCGGTGAAAAACTGTTTTTT. The V call is TRBV5-4, the J call TRBJ1-4, with D possibly being TRBD1 (5 bases). CDR1 and CDR2 (germline): SGHNT, YYREEE (reference sequence). The V gene lost 4 bases and the J gene lost 7 bases, with 14 bases spanning the gap. The CDR3 loop spans 14 amino acids.

This clone appeared once. This chain uses TRBV9 with TRBJ2-3; tentative D call: TRBD2 (5 bases). Per germline, CDR1 SGDLS and CDR2 YYNGEE. V gave up 2 bases and J gave up 6 bases, with 13 bases separating them. CDR3 length: 14 amino acids. CDR3 protein: CASSVLARGDTQYF. DNA for the CDR3: TGTGCCAGCAGCGTCTTAGCGCGAGGTGATACGCAGTATTTT.

The V gene is TRBV4-1, the J gene TRBJ1-5, with TRBD1 matching 8 bases. Looked up from germline, CDR1 is MGHRA and CDR2 is YSYEKL. The CDR3 is 15 residues long. V was clipped by 4 bases and J by 4 bases; unmatched bases: 6. CDR3 loop: CASSPTGTGNQPQHF. CDR3 in DNA: TGCGCCAGCAGCCCTACCGGGACAGGTAATCAGCCCCAGCATTTT.

The chain employs TRBV5-4 and TRBJ2-7, with TRBD2 identical over 8 bases. Looked up from germline, CDR1 is SGHNT and CDR2 is YYREEE (reference sequence). The CDR3 spans 16 residues. V was pared by 1 base and J by 3 bases, with 9 bases of the junction left unmatched. The CDR3 DNA reads TGTGCCAGCAGCTTGATGTCGGGGACTAGACTCTACGAGCAGTACTTC. It translates to CASSLMSGTRLYEQYF.

V usage is TRBV7-3 and J usage is TRBJ1-5; D call uncertain. V was cut by 0 bases and J by 5 bases, with 5 bases left in between. Germline V lookup: CDR1 SGHTA, CDR2 FQGTGA. The CDR3 is 13 residues long. CDR3 in amino acids: CASSLTRDQPQHF. CDR3 nucleotides: TGTGCCAGCAGCTTAACGAGGGATCAGCCCCAGCATTTT. The entire variable domain, with the rest obtained from reference TRBV7-3 and TRBJ1-5, is as follows: GAGVSQTPSNKVTEKGKYVELRCDPISGHTALYWYRQSLGQGPEFLIYFQGTGAADDSGLPNDRFFAVRPEGSVSTLKIQRTERGDSAVYLCASSLTRDQPQHFGDGTRLSIL.

The V gene is TRBV10-3, the J gene TRBJ2-7, with 9 bases identical to TRBD1. Per germline, CDR1 ENHRY and CDR2 SYGVKD. Trimming cost V 5 bases and J 0 bases; bases outside gene matches: 5. This CDR3 has 15 residues. The CDR3 sequence is CAISKQGASSYEQYF. CDR3 nucleotides: TGTGCCATCAGTAAACAGGGGGCAAGCTCCTACGAGCAGTACTTC.

The rearrangement joins TRBV27 to TRBJ2-4, with a possible D match to TRBD1 (5 bases). V was trimmed by 5 bases and J by 3 bases, leaving 20 bases between them. The CDR3 sequence is 17 residues long. CDR1 and CDR2 (germline): MNHEY, SMNVEV (reference sequence). The CDR3 DNA follows: TGTGCCAGCAGTCCAGATCCTGACAGACGCCTCAAAAACATTCAGTACTTC. This encodes CASSPDPDRRLKNIQYF.

V is TRBV5-1 and J is TRBJ1-5; D uncertain. V gave up 4 bases and J gave up 4 bases, with 12 bases separating them. The CDR3 is 14 residues long. Germline V CDR1 and CDR2: SGHRS, YFSETQ. In nucleotides, the CDR3 is TGCGCCAGCAGCCCGGGCGGGGATAATCAGCCCCAGCATTTT. Translated: CASSPGGDNQPQHF.

The rearrangement uses TRBV6-1 and TRBJ1-2, with 8 positions matching TRBD1. The CDR3 loop spans 15 amino acids. In germline, CDR1 is MNHNS, CDR2 SASEGT. V was clipped by 6 bases and J by 7 bases; unmatched bases: 13. The CDR3 loop reads CASSSRVQGAGGYTF. CDR3 coding DNA: TGTGCCAGCAGCTCCAGAGTGCAGGGGGCCGGTGGCTACACCTTC.

V is TRBV7-9 and J is TRBJ2-5; D is undetermined. Trimming shortened V by 5 bases and J by 13 bases, and 14 bases separated the two germline ends. CDR1 is SEHNR, CDR2 FQNEAQ, per germline (reference sequence). The CDR3 sequence is 11 residues long. The CDR3 nucleotides are TGTGCCAGCAGCCTAGAGCAGGCAAGGTACTTC. It translates to CASSLEQARYF.

This clone was counted a few times. The CDR3 loop reads CASSESGQVGETQYF. CDR3 DNA: TGTGCCAGCAGTGAATCAGGGCAGGTGGGGGAGACCCAGTACTTC. V is TRBV25-1 and J is TRBJ2-5, with D possibly being TRBD1 (5 bases). Germline values: CDR1 MGHDK, CDR2 SYGVNS. The CDR3 consists of 15 residues. V was pared by 1 base and J by 5 bases, with 14 bases between. Full variable domain (missing parts from reference TRBV25-1 and TRBJ2-5): EADIYQTPRYLVIGTGKKITLECSQTMGHDKMYWYQQDPGMELHLIHYSYGVNSTEKGDLSSESTVSRIRTEHFPLTLESARPSHTSQYLCASSESGQVGETQYFGPGTRLLVL.